The 8 T cell receptor beta chains given below trace back to one sample, sequenced in a study of blood T cell repertoires in COVID-19. The data were produced by immunoSEQ multiplex PCR, yet TCRdb's version contains in-frame clones alone and is incomplete. This table holds 95,000 to 110,000 clones, about nine tenths found once. The sequenced sample was peripheral blood. These receptors were taken from a man between 50 and 59 years old with acute or convalescent COVID-19.

The rearrangement links TRBV24-1 to TRBJ1-2; tentatively, D is TRBD1 (6 bases). Trimming pared 5 bases from V and 8 bases from J, leaving 20 bases between. Germline loops: CDR1 KGHDR, CDR2 SFDVKD. The CDR3 spans 15 residues. The CDR3 sequence is CATSGRGGGLDGYTF. The CDR3 nucleotides read TGTGCCACCAGTGGCCGCGGGGGGGGGCTGGACGGCTACACCTTC.

The chain carries TRBV4-2 and TRBJ2-3; D unresolved. Germline V gene sequence: CDR1 LGHNA, CDR2 YNFKEQ. The CDR3 has 14 amino acids. V shed 6 bases and J shed 2 bases, with 12 bases lying between them. The DNA of the CDR3 is TGTGCCAGCAGTCTGAATCCCTACACAGATACGCAGTATTTT. Translating gives CASSLNPYTDTQYF.

The genes are TRBV25-1 and TRBJ2-1, with 8 bases identical to TRBD2. This CDR3 spans 15 amino acids. CDR1 and CDR2 from the germline V gene are MGHDK and SYGVNS. V dropped 5 bases and J dropped 5; count of bases not matched to a gene: 8. CDR3 DNA: TGTGCCAGCAGTCCTCCGGGACTAGGAGACAATGAGCAGTTCTTC. It translates to CASSPPGLGDNEQFF.

This chain uses TRBV3-1 (or the pseudogene TRBV3-2) with TRBJ2-3; 7 positions match TRBD2. Germline-derived CDR1 and CDR2 are LGHDT and YNNKEL (reference sequence). V lost 0 bases to trimming and J lost 5 bases; unmatched junction nucleotides: 8. The CDR3 loop spans 16 amino acids. The CDR3 sequence is CASSQDLAGVKDTQYF. In nucleotides, the CDR3 is TGTGCCAGCAGCCAAGATTTGGCGGGAGTTAAAGATACGCAGTATTTT.

This clone showed up just a few times. The V gene is TRBV7-9, the J gene TRBJ2-1, with TRBD1 matching 10 bases. The CDR3 runs to 15 residues. Germline CDR1 and CDR2: SEHNR and FQNEAQ (reference sequence). After removal of 3 bases from V and 5 bases from J, the junction contained 4 bases not matched to a gene. In DNA form, the CDR3 reads TGTGCCAGCAGCTTCGGACAGGGGGAACACAATGAGCAGTTCTTC. It encodes CASSFGQGEHNEQFF.

This rearrangement joins TRBV6-5 to TRBJ1-4; D is unclear. Germline V CDR1 and CDR2: MNHEY, SVGAGI. Trimming removed 8 bases from V and 8 bases from J, with 21 bases in between. The CDR3 spans 15 residues. CDR3: CASRPPGSPGEKLFF. Here the CDR3 DNA reads TGTGCCAGCCGGCCCCCGGGGAGCCCGGGGGAAAAACTGTTTTTT.

The chain is built from TRBV10-2 and TRBJ2-3, with 9 bases that match TRBD2. V gave up 2 bases and J gave up 0 bases; unmatched junction bases: 0. Germline V gene sequence: CDR1 WSHSY, CDR2 SAAADI. There are 15 residues in the CDR3. The CDR3 loop is CASSETSGSTDTQYF. The CDR3 DNA reads as TGCGCCAGCAGTGAGACTAGCGGGAGCACAGATACGCAGTATTTT.

V and J are TRBV6-6 and TRBJ1-2; D might be TRBD1 (5 bases). This CDR3 has 16 residues. Germline V gene lookup returns CDR1 MNHNY and CDR2 SVGAGI (reference sequence). V gave up 7 bases and J gave up 7 bases, with 25 bases separating them. The CDR3 region has the DNA TGTGCCAGCACCCCAACAGGAAAGGTTGGTTTCGGTGGCTACACCTTC. Amino acids: CASTPTGKVGFGGYTF.